These 4 T cell receptor beta chains originate from one sample sequenced in a study of radiotherapy plus CTLA-4 blockade in lung cancer. The protocol was immunoSEQ multiplex PCR, while the TCRdb copy is restricted to in-frame clones and leaves out a portion. The sample contains around 44,000 clones, roughly three quarters of which appear only once. The sample here was peripheral blood, taken from a patient treated with radiotherapy plus ipilimumab. These receptors were collected from a human donor with non-small cell lung cancer whose response to radiotherapy plus ipilimumab could not be evaluated.

This chain joins TRBV5-1 and TRBJ2-3, with 11 bases fitting TRBD2. V shed 3 bases and J 0 bases; nucleotides not matched to a gene: 6. The CDR3 has 17 residues. From germline, CDR1 is SGHRS and CDR2 YFSETQ. CDR3 sequence reads: CASSSTSGDRSTDTQYF. DNA for the CDR3: TGCGCCAGCAGCTCGACTAGCGGGGACCGTAGCACAGATACGCAGTATTTT.

V and J are TRBV7-2 and TRBJ2-7; D uncertain. This CDR3 is built from 15 residues. Germline CDR1 reads SGHTA; CDR2 reads FQGNSA. V lost 0 bases and J 5 bases, leaving 14 bases between the germline ends. The CDR3 DNA is TGTGCCAGCAGCTTAGCAGCGCTAGGTTCCAACGAGCAGTACTTC. It translates to CASSLAALGSNEQYF.

In regard to this clone: In the same sample, other DNA sequences code for this CDR3. This rearrangement joins TRBV7-2 to TRBJ1-2; tentatively, D is TRBD1 (5 bases). This CDR3 contains 14 residues. The germline CDR1 and CDR2 sequences are SGHTA and FQGNSA. Trimming removed 1 base at V and 2 bases at J, with 8 bases between. CDR3 sequence reads: CASSLDRTNYGYTF. The CDR3, as DNA: TGTGCCAGCAGCTTAGACAGGACCAACTATGGCTACACCTTC.

The CDR3 loop reads CASSISDSATNEKLFF. The CDR3, as DNA: TGTGCCAGTAGTATTAGTGACAGCGCAACTAATGAAAAACTGTTTTTT. This chain connects TRBV19 to TRBJ1-4; a weak D match, TRBD1 (5 bases). CDR3 length: 16 amino acids. Germline V lookup: CDR1 LNHDA, CDR2 SQIVND (reference sequence). V was trimmed by 3 bases and J by 0 bases, leaving 11 bases between them. The whole variable domain, remainder taken from reference TRBV19 and TRBJ1-4, is DGGITQSPKYLFRKEGQNVTLSCEQNLNHDAMYWYRQDPGQGLRLIYYSQIVNDFQKGDIAEGYSVSREKKESFPLTVTSAQKNPTAFYLCASSISDSATNEKLFFGSGTQLSVL.